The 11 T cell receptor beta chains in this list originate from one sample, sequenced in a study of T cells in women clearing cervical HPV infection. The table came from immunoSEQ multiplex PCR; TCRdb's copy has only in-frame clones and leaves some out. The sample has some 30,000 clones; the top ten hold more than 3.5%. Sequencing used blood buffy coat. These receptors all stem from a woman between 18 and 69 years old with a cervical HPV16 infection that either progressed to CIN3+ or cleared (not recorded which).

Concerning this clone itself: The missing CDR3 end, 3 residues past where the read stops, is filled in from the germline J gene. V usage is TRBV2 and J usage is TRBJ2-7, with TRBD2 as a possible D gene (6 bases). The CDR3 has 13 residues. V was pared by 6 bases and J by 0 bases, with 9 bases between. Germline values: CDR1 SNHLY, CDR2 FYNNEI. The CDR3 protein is CASSMGGSYEQYF. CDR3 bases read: TGTGCCAGCAGCATGGGGGGCTCCTACGAG.

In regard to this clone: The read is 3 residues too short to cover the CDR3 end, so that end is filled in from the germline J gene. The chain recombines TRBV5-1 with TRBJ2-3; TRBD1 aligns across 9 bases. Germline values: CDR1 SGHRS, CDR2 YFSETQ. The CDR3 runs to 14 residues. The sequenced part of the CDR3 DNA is TGCGCCAGCAGCTCGGGACAGGGTTGGGAGACG. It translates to CASSSGQGWET. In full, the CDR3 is CASSSGQGWETQYF.

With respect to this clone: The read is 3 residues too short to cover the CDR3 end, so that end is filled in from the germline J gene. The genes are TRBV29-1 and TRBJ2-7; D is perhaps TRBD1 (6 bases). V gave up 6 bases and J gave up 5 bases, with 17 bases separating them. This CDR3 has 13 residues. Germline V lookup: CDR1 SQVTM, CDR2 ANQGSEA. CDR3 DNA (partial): TGCAGCGTGCGGAACCTACAGGGAGACGAG. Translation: CSVRNLQGDE. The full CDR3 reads CSVRNLQGDEQYF.

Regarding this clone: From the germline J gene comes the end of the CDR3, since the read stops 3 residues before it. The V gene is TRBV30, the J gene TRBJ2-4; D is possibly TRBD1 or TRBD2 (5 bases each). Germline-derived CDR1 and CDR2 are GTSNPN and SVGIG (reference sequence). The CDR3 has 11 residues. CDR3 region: CAWSAGSGQYF. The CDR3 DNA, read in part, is TGTGCCTGGAGCGCAGGGAGTGGT.

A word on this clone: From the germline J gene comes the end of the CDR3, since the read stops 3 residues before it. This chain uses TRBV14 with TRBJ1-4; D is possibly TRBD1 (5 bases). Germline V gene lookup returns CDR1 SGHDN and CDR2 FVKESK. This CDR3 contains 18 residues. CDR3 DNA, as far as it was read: TGTGCCAGCCTTGGAAGTGCGCTTGGGGGGAGCTTTGGTTCACCA. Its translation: CASLGSALGGSFGSP. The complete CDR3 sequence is CASLGSALGGSFGSPLFF.

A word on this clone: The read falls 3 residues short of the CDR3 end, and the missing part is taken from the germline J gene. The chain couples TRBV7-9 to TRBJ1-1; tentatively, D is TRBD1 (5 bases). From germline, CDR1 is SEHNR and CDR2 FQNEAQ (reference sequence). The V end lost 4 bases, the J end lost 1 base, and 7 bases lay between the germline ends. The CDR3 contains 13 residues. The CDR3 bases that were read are TGTGCCAGCAGCTACCAGGGGAACACTGAA. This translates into CASSYQGNTE. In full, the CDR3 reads CASSYQGNTEAFF.

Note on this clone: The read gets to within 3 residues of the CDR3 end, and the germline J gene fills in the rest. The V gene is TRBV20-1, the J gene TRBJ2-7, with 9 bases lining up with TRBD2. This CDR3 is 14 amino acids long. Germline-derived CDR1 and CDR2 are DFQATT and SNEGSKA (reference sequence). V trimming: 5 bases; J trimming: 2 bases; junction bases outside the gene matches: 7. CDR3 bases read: TGCAGTGCTGCCGCTAGCGGGGTAGCCTACGAG. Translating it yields CSAAASGVAYE. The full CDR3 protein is CSAAASGVAYEQYF.

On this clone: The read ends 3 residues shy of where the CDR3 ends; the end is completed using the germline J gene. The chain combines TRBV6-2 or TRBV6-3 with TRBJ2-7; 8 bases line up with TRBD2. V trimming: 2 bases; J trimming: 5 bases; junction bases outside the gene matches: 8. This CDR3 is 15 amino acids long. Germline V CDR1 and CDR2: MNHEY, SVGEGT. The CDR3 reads CASSYGGAGVHEQYF. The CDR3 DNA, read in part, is TGTGCCAGCAGTTACGGCGGAGCGGGGGTACACGAG.

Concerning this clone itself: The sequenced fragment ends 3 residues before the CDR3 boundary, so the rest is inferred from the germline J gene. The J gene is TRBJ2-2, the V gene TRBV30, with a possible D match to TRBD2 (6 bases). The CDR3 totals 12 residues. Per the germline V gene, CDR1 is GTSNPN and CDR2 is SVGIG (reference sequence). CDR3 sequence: CALEGLREKLFF. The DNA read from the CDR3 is TGTGCCCTCGAGGGATTGCGGGAAAAG.

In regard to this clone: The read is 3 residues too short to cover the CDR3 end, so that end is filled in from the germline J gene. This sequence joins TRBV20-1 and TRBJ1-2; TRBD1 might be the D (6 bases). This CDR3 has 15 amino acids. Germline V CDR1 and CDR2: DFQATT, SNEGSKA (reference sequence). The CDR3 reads CSAISGRAGTNIYTF. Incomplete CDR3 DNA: TGCAGTGCTATTAGCGGGAGGGCAGGGACAAACATT.

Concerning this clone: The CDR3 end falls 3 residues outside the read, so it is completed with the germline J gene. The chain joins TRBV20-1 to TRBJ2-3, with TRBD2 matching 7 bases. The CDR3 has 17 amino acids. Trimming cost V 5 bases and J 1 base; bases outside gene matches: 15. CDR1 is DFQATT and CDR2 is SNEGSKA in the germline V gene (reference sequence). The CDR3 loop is CSAVVPELAWGTDTQYF. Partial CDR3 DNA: TGCAGTGCTGTCGTCCCCGAACTAGCGTGGGGCACAGATACG.